A single sample gave rise to the 17 T cell receptor beta chains below, sequenced in a study of T cell repertoires in cytomegalovirus infection. Antigens for these TCRs are unknown. TCRdb analysed the reads with MiXCR anew, one entry per CDR3 protein. This table has around 900,000 distinct CDR3 sequences, 31% appearing once. Specimen: cultured CD8+ T cells from PBMCs, collected from culture after CMV antigen stimulation. The origin of the receptors is a human donor in good health (CMV status not recorded). Some clones in this sample may be carry-over from other donors' samples.

DNA of the CDR3: TGCGCCAGCAGCCGGGTCCCGGGGTCCGCAGGGTCACCCCTCCACTTT. Translated: CASSRVPGSAGSPLHF. The chain uses TRBV4-1 and TRBJ1-6, with a weak D call TRBD1 (5 bases). Trimming stripped 4 bases from V and 10 bases from J, with 20 bases between. The CDR3 extends over 16 amino acids. Germline loops: CDR1 MGHRA, CDR2 YSYEKL.

This chain links TRBV19 with TRBJ1-1; D remains ambiguous. Germline assignment: CDR1 LNHDA and CDR2 SQIVND (reference sequence). The CDR3 spans 13 residues. Trimming removed 7 bases from V and 2 bases from J, with 11 bases in between. The CDR3 region is CASKNGANTEAFF. The CDR3, as DNA: TGTGCCAGTAAAAATGGAGCTAACACTGAAGCTTTCTTT.

At least ten counts were recorded for this clonotype. The chain has TRBV6-1 and TRBJ2-1, with 7 bases fitting TRBD2. After removal of 0 bases from V and 7 bases from J, the junction contained 3 bases not matched to a gene. In germline, CDR1 is MNHNS, CDR2 SASEGT. This CDR3 contains 14 residues. The chain's CDR3 is CASSEAPGGNEQFF. DNA of the CDR3: TGTGCCAGCAGTGAAGCGCCGGGGGGTAATGAGCAGTTCTTC.

This clonotype was detected a few times. The V call is TRBV10-2, the J call TRBJ1-2; possibly TRBD1 for D (6 bases). The V and J ends lost 0 bases and 4 bases respectively, with 18 bases between them. CDR3 length equals 17 residues. Germline V CDR1 and CDR2: WSHSY, SAAADI. DNA for the CDR3: TGCGCCAGCAGTGAGTCGATGGCAGGGGAAGGCATCTATGGCTACACCTTC. This codes for CASSESMAGEGIYGYTF.

This chain links TRBV9 with TRBJ1-4; the D gene is possibly TRBD1 (5 bases). The V and J ends lost 0 bases and 8 bases respectively, with 14 bases between them. Germline-derived CDR1 and CDR2 are SGDLS and YYNGEE. The CDR3 is 15 amino acids. The CDR3 protein is CASSVAGTAKEKLFF. The CDR3 DNA sequence: TGTGCCAGCAGCGTAGCTGGGACCGCGAAAGAAAAACTGTTTTTT.

This clonotype was found a few times. V usage is TRBV4-1 and J usage is TRBJ2-2; 8 bases are shared with TRBD1. This CDR3 has 18 residues. Trimming at V came to 0 bases and at J to 6 bases, leaving 12 bases not matched to a gene. Germline V gene sequence: CDR1 MGHRA, CDR2 YSYEKL. CDR3 region: CASSQEEEADRGPGELFF. The CDR3 bases are TGCGCCAGCAGCCAAGAAGAAGAAGCTGACAGGGGTCCCGGGGAGCTGTTTTTT.

A note on this clonotype: An end of the junction differs from the germline gene, which may be a read error. The V and J genes are TRBV7-9 and TRBJ1-2; tentative D call: TRBD1 (5 bases). The CDR3 extends over 10 amino acids. The germline CDR1 and CDR2 sequences are SEHNR and FQNEAQ (reference sequence). This chain's CDR3 is CASSPDTDLF. DNA for the CDR3: TGTGCCAGCAGCCCGGACACTGATCTCTTC.

The CDR3 DNA sequence: TGTGCCAGCAGTTCCGTGGGTAGCCGCCGCACAGATACGCAGTATTTT. Translating it yields CASSSVGSRRTDTQYF. The rearrangement joins TRBV28 to TRBJ2-3; D unclear. CDR3 length: 16 amino acids. CDR1 and CDR2 (germline): MDHEN, SYDVKM. V shed 4 bases and J shed 1 base, with 15 bases lying between them.

In this sample, this clonotype turned up many times. The chain joins TRBV7-2 to TRBJ2-1; the D gene could be TRBD1 or TRBD2 (6 bases each). V was shortened by 5 bases and J by 7 bases, with 15 bases between the two germline ends. The CDR3 has 14 amino acids. Germline loops: CDR1 SGHTA, CDR2 FQGNSA. In DNA, the CDR3 is TGTGCCAGCAGCCCTGCGGGACACTGGAATGAGCAGTTCTTC. Translated: CASSPAGHWNEQFF.

This rearrangement joins TRBV27 to TRBJ2-7, with TRBD1 identical over 7 bases. Germline CDR1 is MNHEY and CDR2 is SMNVEV (reference sequence). CDR3 size: 13 residues. J was trimmed by 6 bases and V by 6 bases; bases with no gene match: 8. CDR3 amino acids: CASRIQGDVEQYF. Here the CDR3 DNA reads TGTGCCAGCAGAATCCAGGGGGATGTCGAGCAGTACTTC.

The chain recombines TRBV6-1 with TRBJ1-2, with 9 bases fitting TRBD1. CDR1 is MNHNS and CDR2 is SASEGT in the germline V gene. CDR3 length: 14 amino acids. With 5 bases clipped from V and 7 bases from J, the junction kept 8 bases outside the gene matches. CDR3 sequence (DNA): TGTGCCAGCAGTTCCGGACAGGGGATAGGTGGCTACACCTTC. Amino acids: CASSSGQGIGGYTF.

The rearrangement links TRBV12-3 or TRBV12-4 to TRBJ2-1; D is perhaps TRBD1 (8 bases). The CDR3 has 12 residues. V lost 10 bases to trimming and J lost 6 bases, with 13 bases between them. The CDR3 reads CANRGGGNEQFF. In DNA form, the CDR3 reads TGTGCCAACAGGGGGGGCGGCAATGAGCAGTTCTTC.

This clonotype was observed a few times. This rearrangement joins TRBV19 to TRBJ2-5, with D possibly being TRBD1 or TRBD2 (5 bases each). Trimming cost V 6 bases and J 5 bases, with 16 bases left between them. Germline V gives CDR1 LNHDA, CDR2 SQIVND (reference sequence). There are 14 residues in the CDR3. The CDR3, as DNA: TGTGCCAGTAGCGTTTCGTCGGGGCACGAGACCCAGTACTTC. Protein product: CASSVSSGHETQYF.

V gene TRBV29-1 combines with J gene TRBJ1-3; no reliable D call. Germline V CDR1 and CDR2: SQVTM, ANQGSEA. Trimming removed 4 bases at V and 0 bases at J, with 4 bases between. The length of the CDR3 is 12 residues. The CDR3 DNA is TGCAGCGTTGGCGCCTCTGGAAACACCATATATTTT. Encoded protein: CSVGASGNTIYF.

The rearrangement links TRBV2 to TRBJ2-6, with D perhaps TRBD1 or TRBD2 (5 bases each). Germline CDR1 SNHLY, CDR2 FYNNEI. The length of the CDR3 is 16 residues. V was cut by 9 bases and J by 4 bases, with 19 bases left in between. The CDR3 protein is CARRSRDPPGANVLTF. For the CDR3, the DNA is TGTGCCAGGCGTAGTCGGGACCCGCCCGGGGCCAACGTCCTGACTTTC.

This clonotype was seen more than once but under ten times. The chain carries TRBV19 and TRBJ1-2; TRBD1 agrees at 12 bases. The V segment lost 6 bases and the J segment 5 bases; nucleotides outside the gene matches: 7. CDR1 and CDR2 from the germline V gene are LNHDA and SQIVND (reference sequence). The CDR3 has 15 residues. The CDR3, as DNA: TGTGCCAGTAGGGGACCGGGACAGGGGGCTTATGGCTACACCTTC. Its translation: CASRGPGQGAYGYTF.

The rearrangement joins TRBV7-8 to TRBJ1-1; a possible D gene is TRBD1 (5 bases). The CDR3 is made up of 14 amino acids. V was trimmed by 1 base and J by 4 bases, leaving 10 bases between them. Germline CDR1 and CDR2: SGHVS and FQNEAQ. CDR3 in DNA: TGTGCCAGCAGCTTAGGGGGCTATAGCACTGAAGCTTTCTTT. Its translation: CASSLGGYSTEAFF.